The source of this TCR beta chain is a study of T cell responses to AZD1222 COVID-19 vaccine. Notes on the study in general: Two AZD1222 doses significantly raised spike-specific TCR breadth and depth over controls. Among those given AZD1222, only five to seven were seropositive at baseline. A mostly white British donor set with more females was recruited, and clonal diversity was possibly underestimated. The study sampled repertoires only after the peak T cell response.

Clones were sequenced by immunoSEQ multiplex PCR, and TCRdb holds only the in-frame ones, with some missing. The data show 150,000 or so clones, about 90% seen once. A word on this clone: What it binds is unknown.

The V and J ends lost 6 bases and 2 bases, in that order; junction bases with no gene match: 8. The CDR3 runs 15 residues. CDR1 and CDR2 from the germline V gene are SNHLY and FYNNEI. The sequence was collected from an adult in good health. The material was peripheral blood, obtained on day 0 of MenACWY control vaccination. V is TRBV2 and J is TRBJ2-7, with TRBD1 identical over 9 bases. This CDR3 reads CASSINRGHTYEQYV. CDR3 DNA sequence: TGTGCCAGCAGCATCAACAGGGGGCACACCTACGAGCAGTACGTC.